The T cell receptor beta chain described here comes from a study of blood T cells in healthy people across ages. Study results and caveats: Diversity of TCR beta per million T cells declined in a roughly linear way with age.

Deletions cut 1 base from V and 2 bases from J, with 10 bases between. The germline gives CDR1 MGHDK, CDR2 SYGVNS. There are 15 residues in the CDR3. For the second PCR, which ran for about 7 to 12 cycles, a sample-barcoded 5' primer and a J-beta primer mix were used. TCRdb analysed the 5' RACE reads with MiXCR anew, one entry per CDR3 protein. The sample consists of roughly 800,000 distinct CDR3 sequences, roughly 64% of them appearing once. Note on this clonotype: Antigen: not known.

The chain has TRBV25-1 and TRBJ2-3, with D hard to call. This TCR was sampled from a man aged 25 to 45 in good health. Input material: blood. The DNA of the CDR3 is TGTGCCAGCAGTGAATGGGTGAGGTCCACAGATACGCAGTATTTT. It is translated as CASSEWVRSTDTQYF.